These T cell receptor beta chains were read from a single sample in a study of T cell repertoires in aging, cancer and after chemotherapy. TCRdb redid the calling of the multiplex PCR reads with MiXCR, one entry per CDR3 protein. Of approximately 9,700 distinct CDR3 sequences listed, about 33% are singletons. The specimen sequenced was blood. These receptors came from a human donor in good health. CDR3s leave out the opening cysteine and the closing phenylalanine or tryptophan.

cdr3_aa: ASSLIMDSNSPLH
j_call: TRBJ1-6
v_call: TRBV18

cdr3_aa: ASSPGNLYEQY
j_call: TRBJ2-7
v_call: TRBV18

cdr3_aa: ASSFSERGPSLQF
j_call: TRBJ2-1
v_call: TRBV5-4

cdr3_aa: ASSPRGGSNTGELF
j_call: TRBJ2-2
v_call: TRBV11-3

cdr3_aa: ASSERSTYMHQPQH
j_call: TRBJ1-5
v_call: TRBV6-2/TRBV6-3

cdr3_aa: ASSETYGKSYEQY
j_call: TRBJ2-7
v_call: TRBV6-1

cdr3_aa: SVPVGGVTGELF
j_call: TRBJ2-2
v_call: TRBV29-1

cdr3_aa: ASRGPTSGVSPVGQY
j_call: TRBJ2-7
v_call: TRBV6-1

cdr3_aa: ASSLGGLATTYNEQF
j_call: TRBJ2-1
v_call: TRBV7-4

cdr3_aa: ATSPVRLNTEAF
j_call: TRBJ1-1
v_call: TRBV15

cdr3_aa: ISVPEARGPVEAKNIQY
j_call: TRBJ2-4
v_call: TRBV7-5

cdr3_aa: AWSSGTSGRARNEQF
j_call: TRBJ2-1
v_call: TRBV30

cdr3_aa: SARGNEQY
j_call: TRBJ2-7
v_call: TRBV20-1

cdr3_aa: ASSLASGRAEAF
j_call: TRBJ1-1
v_call: TRBV5-6

cdr3_aa: ASSSGLAGPYNEQF
j_call: TRBJ2-1
v_call: TRBV6-5

cdr3_aa: ASSVDGYSNQPQH
j_call: TRBJ1-5
v_call: TRBV19

cdr3_aa: ASSHRDRVNEQF
j_call: TRBJ2-1
v_call: TRBV27

cdr3_aa: AISVPSGRSGEQF
j_call: TRBJ2-1
v_call: TRBV10-3

cdr3_aa: ASSLGVDTQY
j_call: TRBJ2-3
v_call: TRBV5-1

cdr3_aa: AWSAGQVSGANVLT
j_call: TRBJ2-6
v_call: TRBV30

cdr3_aa: SSTGTSGIKTQY
j_call: TRBJ2-5
v_call: TRBV20-1

cdr3_aa: ASSIGEGGAF
j_call: TRBJ1-1
v_call: TRBV19

cdr3_aa: ATSREGDSNQPQH
j_call: TRBJ1-5
v_call: TRBV15

cdr3_aa: ASSGTIGGVDQPQH
j_call: TRBJ1-5
v_call: TRBV18

cdr3_aa: AISESTLAGGVGGETQY
j_call: TRBJ2-5
v_call: TRBV10-3

cdr3_aa: ASSYAGQGDEKLF
j_call: TRBJ1-4
v_call: TRBV6-6

cdr3_aa: ASSSTGSGGGSPLH
j_call: TRBJ1-6
v_call: TRBV18

cdr3_aa: AISRDLRETQY
j_call: TRBJ2-5
v_call: TRBV10-3

cdr3_aa: ASSSDGRRQETQY
j_call: TRBJ2-5
v_call: TRBV11-3

cdr3_aa: ASSEFLSNQPQH
j_call: TRBJ1-5
v_call: TRBV6-1

cdr3_aa: ATSRGPGRLASYNEQF
j_call: TRBJ2-1
v_call: TRBV15

cdr3_aa: ATSASVGVHGELF
j_call: TRBJ2-2
v_call: TRBV24-1

cdr3_aa: ASSQDSTAGGSTDTQY
j_call: TRBJ2-3
v_call: TRBV14

cdr3_aa: ASSLSARVLYTEAF
j_call: TRBJ1-1
v_call: TRBV11-3

cdr3_aa: ASSIGLAGEQF
j_call: TRBJ2-1
v_call: TRBV19

cdr3_aa: ASSLEAGVVGELF
j_call: TRBJ2-2
v_call: TRBV27

cdr3_aa: ASSPMGGLAGGVTQF
j_call: TRBJ2-1
v_call: TRBV5-6

cdr3_aa: ASSLSGLAGERQFTDTQY
j_call: TRBJ2-3
v_call: TRBV27

cdr3_aa: ASSFWDGKNIQY
j_call: TRBJ2-4
v_call: TRBV5-4

cdr3_aa: ASSMDGRVTEAF
j_call: TRBJ1-1
v_call: TRBV19

cdr3_aa: AWSEGDDSPLH
j_call: TRBJ1-6
v_call: TRBV30

cdr3_aa: ASSLNDQPQY
j_call: TRBJ2-7
v_call: TRBV5-1

cdr3_aa: ASSGTSGRASYEQY
j_call: TRBJ2-7
v_call: TRBV11-3

cdr3_aa: ASSESVTANYGYT
j_call: TRBJ1-2
v_call: TRBV6-1

cdr3_aa: ASSPGTSGEDTQY
j_call: TRBJ2-3
v_call: TRBV5-6